These T cell receptor beta chains were read from a single sample in a study of identical twins. TCRdb recomputed calls from the 5' RACE reads with MiXCR, one row per CDR3 protein. The table shows a few hundred thousand distinct CDR3 sequences, with roughly 9% occurring only once. The sequenced sample consisted of naive T cells sorted from blood. The source is a woman aged 45-60 years in good health. Both conserved end residues are trimmed from each CDR3. Fields, in order: J gene, V gene, clone size, CDR3 protein. A row's size may be missing; if present it is once, few, many or a size class.

j_gene: TRBJ1-6; v_gene: TRBV5-1; abundance: many; CDR3aa: ASSFGFDSPLH
j_gene: TRBJ2-7; v_gene: TRBV20-1; abundance: few; CDR3aa: SARDVEPEQY
j_gene: TRBJ2-2; v_gene: TRBV20-1; abundance: many; CDR3aa: SARDSGTSVNTGELF
j_gene: TRBJ2-5; v_gene: TRBV5-1; abundance: NA; CDR3aa: ASSYDREQTQY
j_gene: TRBJ2-1; v_gene: TRBV7-9; abundance: few; CDR3aa: ASSLVSRDYQNEQF
j_gene: TRBJ2-3; v_gene: TRBV6-6; abundance: many; CDR3aa: ASSYSPSGHTDTQY
j_gene: TRBJ2-1; v_gene: TRBV2; abundance: few; CDR3aa: ASRTGSSYNEQF
j_gene: TRBJ1-2; v_gene: TRBV24-1; abundance: once; CDR3aa: ATTQSGGGGYT
j_gene: TRBJ2-3; v_gene: TRBV12-3/TRBV12-4; abundance: many; CDR3aa: ASSPGDNRDTQY
j_gene: TRBJ2-3; v_gene: TRBV21-1; abundance: NA; CDR3aa: ASSLKSPVASEATDTQY
j_gene: TRBJ2-3; v_gene: TRBV5-1; abundance: NA; CDR3aa: ASSFDLDSGTDTQY
j_gene: TRBJ2-4; v_gene: TRBV10-3; abundance: many; CDR3aa: AISGGALTSGILNIQY
j_gene: TRBJ2-7; v_gene: TRBV29-1; abundance: once; CDR3aa: SVENLSGRNEQY
j_gene: TRBJ2-7; v_gene: TRBV7-6; abundance: NA; CDR3aa: ASSAGGVVSEQY
j_gene: TRBJ1-1; v_gene: TRBV12-3/TRBV12-4; abundance: many; CDR3aa: ASKPDRAGLNTEAF
j_gene: TRBJ2-2; v_gene: TRBV5-1; abundance: NA; CDR3aa: ASSLAGSWELF
j_gene: TRBJ2-1; v_gene: TRBV27; abundance: many; CDR3aa: ASSFLAGDNEQF
j_gene: TRBJ2-3; v_gene: TRBV6-6; abundance: few; CDR3aa: ASRNSGSGTDTQY
j_gene: TRBJ2-3; v_gene: TRBV27; abundance: many; CDR3aa: ASSPWSTDTQY
j_gene: TRBJ2-1; v_gene: TRBV5-1; abundance: many; CDR3aa: ASSFRKGQMYNEQF
j_gene: TRBJ1-2; v_gene: TRBV27; abundance: few; CDR3aa: ASSLSTGGYGYT
j_gene: TRBJ2-3; v_gene: TRBV5-1; abundance: few; CDR3aa: ASSSRDPFSTDTQY
j_gene: TRBJ2-7; v_gene: TRBV3-1; abundance: many; CDR3aa: ASSRGDGSYEQY
j_gene: TRBJ2-5; v_gene: TRBV3-1; abundance: few; CDR3aa: ASSQRLAGGLQETQY
j_gene: TRBJ2-5; v_gene: TRBV27; abundance: NA; CDR3aa: ASSNPGQGKVETQY
j_gene: TRBJ2-7; v_gene: TRBV18; abundance: few; CDR3aa: ASSPPWTSGRSHEQY
j_gene: TRBJ2-6; v_gene: TRBV6-5; abundance: few; CDR3aa: ASTGISGANVLT